Listed here is a single T cell receptor (beta chain). Its target antigen remains unknown. Mismatch with germline at one junction end may stem from a read error. Each collaborating institution followed its own protocols to collect whole blood in K2EDTA tubes. Collaborator samples were shipped for TCRbeta analysis as frozen whole blood, isolated PBMCs, or DNA extracted from either sample type. According to the germline V gene, CDR1 reads SGHRS and CDR2 reads YFSETQ. The cysteine opens and the phenylalanine closes a CDR3 of 16 amino acids. The CDR3 DNA has 48 bases and is translated from base 1. The sample is drawn from a study of blood T cell repertoires in COVID-19 (dated by TCRdb to the early 2020s). Describing the broader study: The collaborator samples originated in the United States, Italy and Spain and spanned the acute and convalescent phases of COVID-19. The material from the prospective study consisted of cDNA or gDNA derived from T cells, B-cell-depleted T cells, or PBMCs. Deeply sampled blood TCRbeta repertoires from subjects exposed to, actively infected with, or recovered from COVID-19 were included in the dataset. The repertoires were released in a freely available public database intended as a resource for research on the immune response to SARS-CoV-2. The samples were drawn from two sources: the first 160 participants of the ongoing ImmuneRACE study, and about 1,300 subjects contributed by 6 global collaborators. Nearly every sample came with metadata listing a de-identified subject ID, COVID-19 status, age in years and sex. HLA class I and class II types, where available, came from metadata supplied by the sample provider rather than from assay-based typing.

The immunoSEQ Assay, a bias-controlled multiplex PCR, was used to amplify TCRbeta CDR3 regions from genomic DNA. The study's own analysis went as follows. The number of nucleated cells in each sample was estimated from the amplification of reference gene primers within the assay. Sequence reads were collapsed and filtered to measure the absolute abundance of every unique TCRbeta CDR3 rearrangement. For each sample, productive Simpson clonality was calculated as the square root of Simpson's diversity index across productive rearrangements. TCRdb mirrors the immuneACCESS table, restricted to in-frame sequences. Some clones are absent from its copies; in checked studies, under half trace to an unresolved V gene, and the reason for the others is unknown. V and J calls and clone size follow that table, whereas D and trimming were derived from the DNA. The sample data list about 260,000 clones, and 87% of these were observed just once. The biggest ten clones account for over 2% of the sample.

Results and caveats for the whole study, not just this receptor: The amount of clinical and demographic metadata varied by source and participant and was provided uncurated.

The receptor was derived from a woman aged 45-65 years with acute or convalescent COVID-19. The chain joins TRBV5-1 to TRBJ2-7; TRBD2 could be the D gene, as 6 bases match. What was sequenced was peripheral blood. The CDR3 in this case is CASSRGAAQQASASIF. Read as DNA, the sequence is TGCGCCAGCAGCCGAGGGGCTGCTCAGCAGGCTAGCGCTAGTATCTTC.